The rows below give T cell receptor beta chains drawn from one sample of a study of CD8 T cells in Susac syndrome. Each CDR3 protein gets one entry after TCRdb re-called the immunoSEQ multiplex PCR reads with MiXCR. The sample has more than 95,000 distinct CDR3 sequences, 85% to 95% seen once. The sequenced material came from CD4+ T cells from PBMCs. These receptors originate from a human donor with multiple sclerosis. Each CDR3 is given with its conserved first and last residue. The order of the fields is V gene, clone size, J gene, CDR3 protein. The listing skips clone size in some rows; elsewhere it reads once, few, many or a size class.

>TRBV5-4|-|TRBJ2-7
CASSLEDRAHEQYF
>TRBV29-1|-|TRBJ2-5
CSVDQGVGETQYF
>TRBV5-1|-|TRBJ2-6
CASSFGGVGANVLTF
>TRBV18|-|TRBJ2-1
CASSPLQRDNEQFF
>TRBV5-1|-|TRBJ2-2
CASSIRQGNTGELFF
>TRBV10-1|-|TRBJ1-6
CASSGGVDSPLHF
>TRBV7-2|-|TRBJ1-2
CASSLAHRDGGYTF
>TRBV5-1|once|TRBJ1-3
CASSGQGLSSGNTIYF
>TRBV7-7|-|TRBJ2-2
CAISGGPNTGELFF
>TRBV12-3/TRBV12-4|-|TRBJ2-3
CASSPPQGERDTQYF
>TRBV4-2|-|TRBJ2-1
CASSRDRDEQFF
>TRBV30|-|TRBJ2-5
CAWSAEETQYF
>TRBV29-1|-|TRBJ2-7
CSVVPGTSGYEQYF
>TRBV20-1|-|TRBJ2-2
CSASEGTVGGELFF
>TRBV3-1|-|TRBJ2-5
CASSHLRQAGVGETQYF
>TRBV29-1|-|TRBJ1-1
CGEGYGTEAFF
>TRBV12-3/TRBV12-4|-|TRBJ1-2
CASSLGGAAYGYTF
>TRBV28|-|TRBJ1-1
CASRLNTGVRTEAFF
>TRBV18|-|TRBJ1-3
CASSLDNSGNTIYF
>TRBV28|-|TRBJ2-5
CASRGQQETQYF
>TRBV5-1|-|TRBJ2-7
CASSFSDNPEQYF
>TRBV25-1|-|TRBJ2-2
CASRGNDRGPAGELFF
>TRBV12-3/TRBV12-4|-|TRBJ1-3
CASSPDRDSGNTIYF
>TRBV7-9|-|TRBJ1-5
CASSLRGNNQPQHF
>TRBV29-1|-|TRBJ2-7
CSVATHVGGYEQYF
>TRBV6-5|-|TRBJ2-7
CASGSYEQYF
>TRBV7-3|-|TRBJ2-3
CASSSPNTDTQYF